The clone carrying this T cell receptor beta chain was seen a single time. J gave up 4 bases and V 1 base, and 9 bases lay outside the gene matches. The germline CDR1 and CDR2 sequences are SGHNT and YENEEA. There are 18 residues in the CDR3. The sample originates from a study of cytomegalovirus exposure and HLA in healthy donors. Study as a whole: Earlier, some 200 million T cells were analyzed, and some 120 million unique TCR beta sequences were found among them.

Both 60 Vbeta primers and 13 Jbeta primers went into the PCR. Sequencing was performed with immunoSEQ multiplex PCR; in TCRdb, only in-frame clones are kept and a portion is missing. The repertoire holds roughly 150,000 clones, with 80% to 85% as singletons. The sample consisted of PBMCs. The source is a female donor in good health and CMV-seronegative. The chain has TRBV11-3 and TRBJ2-1, with 11 bases fitting TRBD2. The CDR3: CASSLVGTSGSRYNEQFF. The CDR3 nucleotides read TGTGCCAGCAGCTTAGTTGGAACTAGCGGGAGTCGGTACAATGAGCAGTTCTTC.